Listed below are T cell receptor beta chains from one sample, sequenced in a study of T cells after somatic rescue of genetic block. Only in-frame clones appear in the TCRdb table, and some are missing; sequencing was by immunoSEQ multiplex PCR. The sample comprises 15,000 or so clones, roughly two thirds of which are singletons, and approximately 14% rests with the top ten. The sample comprised peripheral blood mononuclear cells (PBMCs). These receptors came from a boy younger than 18. CDR3s include the opening cysteine and the closing phenylalanine or tryptophan. Each record gives: D gene, clone size, J gene, CDR3 length, V gene, CDR3 protein, CDR3 DNA. D genes are given only for firm matches. Some rows have no size entry. The others give once, few or many, or a class for an expanded clone.

d_call: -; clone_size: -; j_call: TRBJ1-1; cdr3_length: 14; v_call: TRBV12-5; cdr3_aa: CASGLVQLNTEAFF; cdr3_nt: TGTGCTAGTGGTTTGGTACAGCTGAACACTGAAGCTTTCTTT
d_call: -; clone_size: -; j_call: TRBJ2-7; cdr3_length: 14; v_call: TRBV11-2; cdr3_aa: CASSPDLGSAEQYF; cdr3_nt: TGTGCCAGCAGCCCCGACCTGGGGTCGGCCGAGCAGTACTTC
d_call: TRBD1; clone_size: few; j_call: TRBJ1-2; cdr3_length: 14; v_call: TRBV6-5; cdr3_aa: CASSYIDRGRGYTF; cdr3_nt: TGTGCCAGCAGTTACATCGACAGGGGGAGAGGCTACACCTTC
d_call: -; clone_size: -; j_call: TRBJ1-4; cdr3_length: 14; v_call: TRBV5-5; cdr3_aa: CASSLGVEGGKLFF; cdr3_nt: TGTGCCAGCAGCTTGGGCGTCGAGGGGGGCAAACTGTTTTTT
d_call: -; clone_size: -; j_call: TRBJ1-1; cdr3_length: 15; v_call: TRBV18; cdr3_aa: CASSPFGGLGTEAFF; cdr3_nt: TGTGCCAGCTCACCATTTGGGGGACTGGGGACTGAAGCTTTCTTT
d_call: -; clone_size: -; j_call: TRBJ2-7; cdr3_length: 13; v_call: TRBV2; cdr3_aa: CAASTTVSYEQYF; cdr3_nt: TGTGCCGCCAGCACCACAGTATCCTACGAGCAGTACTTC
d_call: TRBD1; clone_size: -; j_call: TRBJ1-3; cdr3_length: 15; v_call: TRBV5-6; cdr3_aa: CASSKTGGSGNTIYF; cdr3_nt: TGTGCCAGCAGCAAAACAGGGGGCTCTGGAAACACCATATATTTT
d_call: -; clone_size: -; j_call: TRBJ1-5; cdr3_length: 13; v_call: TRBV29-1; cdr3_aa: CSVRRDINQPQHF; cdr3_nt: TGCAGCGTTCGGCGGGACATCAATCAGCCCCAGCATTTT
d_call: TRBD2; clone_size: medium-sized; j_call: TRBJ2-7; cdr3_length: 15; v_call: TRBV13; cdr3_aa: CASSFSGRPPYEQYF; cdr3_nt: TGTGCCAGCAGCTTTAGCGGGAGGCCCCCCTACGAGCAGTACTTC
d_call: -; clone_size: -; j_call: TRBJ2-7; cdr3_length: 10; v_call: TRBV28; cdr3_aa: CASRHYEQYF; cdr3_nt: TGTGCCAGCCGCCACTACGAGCAGTACTTC
d_call: -; clone_size: -; j_call: TRBJ2-1; cdr3_length: 12; v_call: TRBV30; cdr3_aa: CAWMLLGGEQFF; cdr3_nt: TGTGCCTGGATGCTATTAGGGGGGGAGCAGTTCTTC
d_call: TRBD1; clone_size: -; j_call: TRBJ1-6; cdr3_length: 14; v_call: TRBV19; cdr3_aa: CASSIDRGRTPLHF; cdr3_nt: TGTGCCAGTAGTATTGACAGGGGGCGTACACCCCTCCACTTT
d_call: TRBD2; clone_size: -; j_call: TRBJ2-5; cdr3_length: 15; v_call: TRBV13; cdr3_aa: CASSPQRGPQETQYF; cdr3_nt: TGTGCCAGCAGTCCTCAGCGGGGCCCTCAAGAGACCCAGTACTTC
d_call: -; clone_size: -; j_call: TRBJ1-2; cdr3_length: 15; v_call: TRBV9; cdr3_aa: CASSGYKEPSGGYTF; cdr3_nt: TGTGCCAGCAGCGGATACAAGGAACCCTCAGGAGGCTACACCTTC
d_call: -; clone_size: once; j_call: TRBJ1-1; cdr3_length: 14; v_call: TRBV28; cdr3_aa: CASRGTPWGTEAFF; cdr3_nt: TGTGCCAGCAGGGGAACACCCTGGGGGACTGAAGCTTTCTTT
d_call: TRBD1; clone_size: few; j_call: TRBJ2-7; cdr3_length: 15; v_call: TRBV28; cdr3_aa: CASSLTGGVRPEQYF; cdr3_nt: TGTGCCAGCAGTTTGACAGGGGGCGTTAGGCCCGAGCAGTACTTC
d_call: TRBD2; clone_size: -; j_call: TRBJ2-5; cdr3_length: 18; v_call: TRBV9; cdr3_aa: CASSVGIAGGPLQETQYF; cdr3_nt: TGTGCCAGCAGCGTAGGAATAGCGGGAGGGCCCCTTCAAGAGACCCAGTACTTC
d_call: TRBD1; clone_size: -; j_call: TRBJ2-1; cdr3_length: 14; v_call: TRBV6-1; cdr3_aa: CASSGRDRVAEQFF; cdr3_nt: TGTGCCAGCAGTGGGAGGGACAGGGTAGCTGAGCAGTTCTTC
d_call: TRBD2; clone_size: -; j_call: TRBJ2-1; cdr3_length: 17; v_call: TRBV9; cdr3_aa: CASSVGTSGGFYNEQFF; cdr3_nt: TGTGCCAGCAGCGTAGGGACTAGCGGGGGCTTCTACAATGAGCAGTTCTTC
d_call: TRBD1; clone_size: few; j_call: TRBJ2-7; cdr3_length: 14; v_call: TRBV5-1; cdr3_aa: CASSLATGGYEQYF; cdr3_nt: TGCGCCAGCAGCTTAGCAACAGGGGGCTACGAGCAGTACTTC
d_call: TRBD2; clone_size: -; j_call: TRBJ2-1; cdr3_length: 13; v_call: TRBV6-5; cdr3_aa: CATGTSGDNEQFF; cdr3_nt: TGTGCCACCGGGACTAGCGGGGACAATGAGCAGTTCTTC
d_call: -; clone_size: -; j_call: TRBJ1-2; cdr3_length: 16; v_call: TRBV18; cdr3_aa: CASSPQGDGPQGGYTF; cdr3_nt: TGTGCCAGCTCCCCCCAGGGAGACGGCCCACAAGGGGGCTACACCTTC
d_call: -; clone_size: -; j_call: TRBJ2-7; cdr3_length: 16; v_call: TRBV7-2; cdr3_aa: CASSLGVTDPLYEQYF; cdr3_nt: TGTGCCAGCAGCTTAGGGGTGACAGATCCCCTCTACGAGCAGTACTTC
d_call: -; clone_size: -; j_call: TRBJ2-1; cdr3_length: 15; v_call: TRBV5-1; cdr3_aa: CASSLGGTVPNEQFF; cdr3_nt: TGCGCCAGCAGCCTTGGAGGGACAGTCCCTAATGAGCAGTTCTTC
d_call: -; clone_size: -; j_call: TRBJ1-2; cdr3_length: 14; v_call: TRBV2; cdr3_aa: CASSENRSAYGYTF; cdr3_nt: TGTGCCAGCAGTGAGAACAGATCAGCCTATGGCTACACCTTC
d_call: TRBD1; clone_size: -; j_call: TRBJ2-5; cdr3_length: 14; v_call: TRBV7-9; cdr3_aa: CASSFWTGLETQYF; cdr3_nt: TGTGCCAGCAGCTTTTGGACAGGGCTAGAGACCCAGTACTTC
d_call: -; clone_size: -; j_call: TRBJ1-1; cdr3_length: 15; v_call: TRBV14; cdr3_aa: CASSQDGQTNTEAFF; cdr3_nt: TGTGCCAGCAGCCAAGACGGACAGACGAACACTGAAGCTTTCTTT
d_call: TRBD1; clone_size: -; j_call: TRBJ1-6; cdr3_length: 15; v_call: TRBV19; cdr3_aa: CASAEPTGANSPLHF; cdr3_nt: TGTGCCAGTGCTGAACCAACAGGGGCGAATTCACCCCTCCACTTT
d_call: TRBD1; clone_size: few; j_call: TRBJ1-1; cdr3_length: 14; v_call: TRBV27; cdr3_aa: CASSLWTGSTEAFF; cdr3_nt: TGTGCCAGCAGTTTATGGACAGGGAGCACTGAAGCTTTCTTT
d_call: -; clone_size: once; j_call: TRBJ1-5; cdr3_length: 15; v_call: TRBV6-4; cdr3_aa: CASSEDGLSNQPQHF; cdr3_nt: TGTGCCAGCAGTGAGGACGGTTTAAGCAATCAGCCCCAGCATTTT
d_call: TRBD1; clone_size: -; j_call: TRBJ1-1; cdr3_length: 16; v_call: TRBV6-5; cdr3_aa: CASSYQGGLMNTEAFF; cdr3_nt: TGTGCCAGCAGTTACCAGGGGGGCCTGATGAACACTGAAGCTTTCTTT
d_call: -; clone_size: -; j_call: TRBJ2-7; cdr3_length: 13; v_call: TRBV6-5; cdr3_aa: CASSGPNSYEQYF; cdr3_nt: TGTGCCAGCAGTGGACCAAACTCCTACGAGCAGTACTTC
d_call: TRBD1; clone_size: -; j_call: TRBJ2-3; cdr3_length: 14; v_call: TRBV6-5; cdr3_aa: CASSRQGSTDTQYF; cdr3_nt: TGTGCCAGCAGTCGACAGGGATCCACAGATACGCAGTATTTT
d_call: -; clone_size: few; j_call: TRBJ2-3; cdr3_length: 12; v_call: TRBV30; cdr3_aa: CAWKRNTDTQYF; cdr3_nt: TGTGCCTGGAAAAGGAATACAGATACGCAGTATTTT
d_call: -; clone_size: -; j_call: TRBJ1-1; cdr3_length: 11; v_call: TRBV30; cdr3_aa: CAWSRPLGAFF; cdr3_nt: TGTGCCTGGAGCCGGCCCTTAGGAGCTTTCTTT
d_call: -; clone_size: -; j_call: TRBJ1-1; cdr3_length: 14; v_call: TRBV7-8; cdr3_aa: CASSFGTLNTEAFF; cdr3_nt: TGTGCCAGCAGCTTCGGTACCCTGAACACTGAAGCTTTCTTT
d_call: -; clone_size: -; j_call: TRBJ2-7; cdr3_length: 15; v_call: TRBV6-1; cdr3_aa: CASSVRDTGSYEQYF; cdr3_nt: TGTGCCAGCAGTGTCCGGGACACCGGTTCCTACGAGCAGTACTTC
d_call: TRBD2; clone_size: -; j_call: TRBJ2-5; cdr3_length: 15; v_call: TRBV30; cdr3_aa: CAWSVPPGGGKTQYF; cdr3_nt: TGTGCCTGGAGTGTACCTCCAGGCGGGGGAAAGACCCAGTACTTC
d_call: TRBD2; clone_size: -; j_call: TRBJ2-3; cdr3_length: 13; v_call: TRBV5-1; cdr3_aa: CASKAGGTDTQYF; cdr3_nt: TGCGCCAGCAAGGCGGGGGGTACAGATACGCAGTATTTT
d_call: TRBD2; clone_size: few; j_call: TRBJ2-7; cdr3_length: 15; v_call: TRBV6-6; cdr3_aa: CASSGVEAGGYEQYF; cdr3_nt: TGTGCCAGCAGTGGGGTCGAAGCGGGGGGATACGAGCAGTACTTC
d_call: -; clone_size: -; j_call: TRBJ2-7; cdr3_length: 14; v_call: TRBV19; cdr3_aa: CASSIGGFAYEQYF; cdr3_nt: TGTGCCAGTAGTATTGGCGGGTTTGCCTACGAGCAGTACTTC
d_call: TRBD1; clone_size: -; j_call: TRBJ2-5; cdr3_length: 16; v_call: TRBV19; cdr3_aa: CASSTTGKFVGETQYF; cdr3_nt: TGTGCCAGTAGTACGACAGGGAAGTTTGTCGGGGAGACCCAGTACTTC
d_call: -; clone_size: -; j_call: TRBJ2-4; cdr3_length: 17; v_call: TRBV9; cdr3_aa: CASSVETGLLAKNIQYF; cdr3_nt: TGTGCCAGCAGCGTAGAAACGGGGCTTTTAGCCAAAAACATTCAGTACTTC